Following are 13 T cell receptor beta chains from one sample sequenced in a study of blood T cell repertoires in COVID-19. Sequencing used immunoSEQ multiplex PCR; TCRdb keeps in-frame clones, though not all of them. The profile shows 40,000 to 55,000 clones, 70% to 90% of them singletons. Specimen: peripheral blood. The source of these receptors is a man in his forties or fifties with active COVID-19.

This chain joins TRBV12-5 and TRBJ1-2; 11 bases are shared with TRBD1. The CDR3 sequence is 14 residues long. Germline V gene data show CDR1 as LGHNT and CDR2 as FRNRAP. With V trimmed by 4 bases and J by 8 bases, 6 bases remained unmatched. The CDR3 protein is CASGSSDRGRGYTF. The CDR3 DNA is TGTGCTAGTGGTTCCTCGGACAGGGGGCGAGGCTACACCTTC.

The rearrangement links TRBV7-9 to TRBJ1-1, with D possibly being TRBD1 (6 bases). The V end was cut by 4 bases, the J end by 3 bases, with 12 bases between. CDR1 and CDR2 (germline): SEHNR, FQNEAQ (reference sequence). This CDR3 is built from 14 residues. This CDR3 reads CASSYREGHTEAFF. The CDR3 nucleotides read TGTGCCAGCAGCTACAGGGAAGGTCACACTGAAGCTTTCTTT.

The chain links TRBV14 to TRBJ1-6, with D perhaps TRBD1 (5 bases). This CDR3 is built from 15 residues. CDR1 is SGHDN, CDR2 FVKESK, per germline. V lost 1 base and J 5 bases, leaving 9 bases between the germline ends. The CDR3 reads CASSQGGGDNSPLHF. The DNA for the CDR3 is TGTGCCAGCAGCCAAGGGGGAGGGGATAATTCACCCCTCCACTTT. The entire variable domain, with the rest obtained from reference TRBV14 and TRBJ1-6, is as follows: EAGVTQFPSHSVIEKGQTVTLRCDPISGHDNLYWYRRVMGKEIKFLLHFVKESKQDESGMPNNRFLAERTGGTYSTLKVQPAELEDSGVYFCASSQGGGDNSPLHFGNGTRLTVT.

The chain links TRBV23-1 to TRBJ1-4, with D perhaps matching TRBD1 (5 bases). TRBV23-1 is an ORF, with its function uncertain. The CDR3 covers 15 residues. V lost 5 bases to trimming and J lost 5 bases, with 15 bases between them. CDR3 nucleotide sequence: TGCGCCAGCAGTGACGGTTGCGGGGACAATGAAAAACTGTTTTTT. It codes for CASSDGCGDNEKLFF.

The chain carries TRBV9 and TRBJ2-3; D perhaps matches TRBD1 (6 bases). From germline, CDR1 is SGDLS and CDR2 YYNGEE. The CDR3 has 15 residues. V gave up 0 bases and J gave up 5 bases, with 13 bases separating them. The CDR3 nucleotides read TGTGCCAGCAGCGTAGGAGGGCAGGGGAGAGATACGCAGTATTTT. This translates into CASSVGGQGRDTQYF.

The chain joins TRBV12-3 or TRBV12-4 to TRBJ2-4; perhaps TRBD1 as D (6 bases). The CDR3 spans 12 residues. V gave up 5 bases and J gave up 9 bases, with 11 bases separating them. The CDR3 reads CASSPSRGIQYF. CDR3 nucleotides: TGTGCCAGCAGTCCTAGCAGGGGCATTCAGTACTTC.

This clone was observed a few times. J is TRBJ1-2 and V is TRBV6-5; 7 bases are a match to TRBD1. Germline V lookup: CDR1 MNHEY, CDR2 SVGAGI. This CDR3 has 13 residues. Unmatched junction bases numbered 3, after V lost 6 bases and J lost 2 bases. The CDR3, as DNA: TGTGCCAGCAGACAACAGGGGAACTATGGCTACACCTTC. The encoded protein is CASRQQGNYGYTF.

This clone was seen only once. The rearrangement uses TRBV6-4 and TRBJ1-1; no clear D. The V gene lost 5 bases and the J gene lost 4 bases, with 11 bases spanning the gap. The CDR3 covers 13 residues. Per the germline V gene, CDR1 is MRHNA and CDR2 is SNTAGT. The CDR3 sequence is CASSPTVGTEAFF. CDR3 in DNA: TGTGCCAGCAGTCCAACCGTCGGCACTGAAGCTTTCTTT.

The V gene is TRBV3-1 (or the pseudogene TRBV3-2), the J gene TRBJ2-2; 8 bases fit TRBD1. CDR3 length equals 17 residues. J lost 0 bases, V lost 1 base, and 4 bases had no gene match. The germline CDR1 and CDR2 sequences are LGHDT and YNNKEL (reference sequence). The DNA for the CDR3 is TGTGCCAGCAGCCAAGTTGACAGGGGAACGAACACCGGGGAGCTGTTTTTT. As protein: CASSQVDRGTNTGELFF.

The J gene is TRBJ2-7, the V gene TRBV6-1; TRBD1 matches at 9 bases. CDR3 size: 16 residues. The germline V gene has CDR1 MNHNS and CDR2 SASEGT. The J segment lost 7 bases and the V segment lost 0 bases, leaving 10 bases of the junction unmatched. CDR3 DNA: TGTGCCAGCAGTGAAGCCGGGACAGGGTTTCCAGGGGAGCAGTACTTC. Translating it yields CASSEAGTGFPGEQYF.

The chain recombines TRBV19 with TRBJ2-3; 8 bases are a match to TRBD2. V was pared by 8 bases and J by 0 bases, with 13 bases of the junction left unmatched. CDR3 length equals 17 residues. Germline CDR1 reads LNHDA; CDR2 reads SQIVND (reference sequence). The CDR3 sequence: CASDRGRLRTSTDTQYF. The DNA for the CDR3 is TGTGCCAGTGACCGCGGGAGGCTTCGGACTAGCACAGATACGCAGTATTTT.

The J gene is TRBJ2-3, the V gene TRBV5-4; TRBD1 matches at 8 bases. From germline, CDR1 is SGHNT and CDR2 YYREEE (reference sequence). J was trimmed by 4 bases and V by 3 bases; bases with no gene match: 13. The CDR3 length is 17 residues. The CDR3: CASSWGMDRVGSDTQYF. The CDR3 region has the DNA TGTGCCAGCAGCTGGGGCATGGACAGGGTGGGCTCAGATACGCAGTATTTT.

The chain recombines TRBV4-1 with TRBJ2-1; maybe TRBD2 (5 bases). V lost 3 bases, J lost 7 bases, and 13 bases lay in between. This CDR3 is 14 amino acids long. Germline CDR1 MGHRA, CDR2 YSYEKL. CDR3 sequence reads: CASSHPGIKNEQFF. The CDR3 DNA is TGCGCCAGCAGCCATCCCGGGATCAAAAATGAGCAGTTCTTC.